This T cell receptor beta chain was recorded in a study of sequential checkpoint blockade in melanoma. Data came from immunoSEQ multiplex PCR; TCRdb stores just in-frame clones and leaves some out. Altogether 20,000 to 25,000 clones are present, around 70% being singletons, with the ten largest covering 15% to 20%. This clone was detected only a few times. Treatment defined: randomized to nivolumab then ipilimumab (arm A) or the reverse (arm B). Live CD3+CD8+ CD19− CD56− cells were sorted from PBMCs. The germline V gene has CDR1 MNHEY and CDR2 SMNVEV (reference sequence). CDR3 length: 14 residues. The germline V and J ends were trimmed by 6 bases and 4 bases, with 15 bases remaining between them.

The receptor's source is a human donor with melanoma. The chain couples TRBV27 to TRBJ1-2, with a possible D match to TRBD1 (5 bases). The material was CD8+ T cells sorted from blood (inferred from file names), obtained from a patient given nivolumab and ipilimumab in sequence. Written as DNA, the CDR3 is TGTGCCAGCAGCGCCGCCGACAGCATCTATGGCTACACCTTC. This translates into CASSAADSIYGYTF.